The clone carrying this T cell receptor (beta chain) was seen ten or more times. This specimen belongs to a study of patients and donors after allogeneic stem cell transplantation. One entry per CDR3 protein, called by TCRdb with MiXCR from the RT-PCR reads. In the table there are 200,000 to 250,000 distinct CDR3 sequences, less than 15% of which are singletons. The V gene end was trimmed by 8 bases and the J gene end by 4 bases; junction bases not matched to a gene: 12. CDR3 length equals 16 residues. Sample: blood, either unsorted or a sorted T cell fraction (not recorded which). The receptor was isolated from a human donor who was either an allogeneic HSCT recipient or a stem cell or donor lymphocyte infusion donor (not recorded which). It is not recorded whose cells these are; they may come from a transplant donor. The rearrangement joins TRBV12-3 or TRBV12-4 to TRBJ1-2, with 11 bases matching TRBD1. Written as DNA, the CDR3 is TGTGCCAGCTCCCTCCACTCCGGGACAGGGGGCTATGGCTACACCTTC. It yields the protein CASSLHSGTGGYGYTF.